This entry describes one T cell receptor (beta chain). These data are taken from a study of blood T cell repertoires in COVID-19. Whole-study context: The United States, Italy and Spain provided the acute and convalescent COVID-19 samples. Sources were T cells, B-cell-depleted T cells, or PBMCs; the material itself was cDNA or gDNA.

Looked up from germline, CDR1 is LGHNA and CDR2 is YSLEER. This CDR3 contains 16 residues. Between the trimmed V and J ends, which lost 0 bases and 1 base, there was a span of 9 bases. In the original processing: Counts of nucleated cells, estimated from reference gene primer amplification, were obtained. TCRdb's table, derived via immunoSEQ multiplex PCR, lists solely in-frame clones and lacks some. The DNA was the basis for D and trimming; V, J and clone size are from that table. This sample carries some 70,000 clones, about 90% of them seen once, and the ten largest clones take roughly 2.4%. The V gene is TRBV4-3, the J gene TRBJ2-2; possible D gene TRBD1, 6 bases. The TCR was taken from a human donor in a cohort sampled during active COVID-19. The sequenced material came from peripheral blood. CDR3 protein: CASSQDADRNTGELFF. The DNA of the CDR3 is TGCGCCAGCAGCCAAGATGCGGACAGGAACACCGGGGAGCTGTTTTTT.